A selection of T cell receptor beta chains follows, all from one sample in a study of T cell repertoires in cytomegalovirus infection. TCRdb re-derived calls from the reads in MiXCR, one entry per CDR3 protein. In the table there are roughly 600,000 distinct CDR3 sequences, roughly 24% of which are singletons. The sequenced material came from CD8+ T cells from PBMCs. The receptors shown here come from a human donor in good health (CMV status not recorded). Some clones in this sample may be carry-over from other donors' samples. Each CDR3 is given with its conserved first and last residue. A D gene is named only where the DNA matches it firmly. Only some rows state a clone size, as once, few, many or a class for expanded clones.

j_gene,d_gene,v_gene,abundance,CDR3nt,CDR3aa
TRBJ2-7,NA,TRBV13,many,TGTGCCAGCAGCACCTCGGACAGTCAGCAGTACTTC,CASSTSDSQQYF
TRBJ1-2,NA,TRBV19,NA,TGTGCCAGTAGTATTTTGGGAGATGGCTACACCTTC,CASSILGDGYTF
TRBJ1-4,NA,TRBV2,few,TGTGCCAGCAGTGATCCAGGGGATAATGAAAAACTGTTTTTT,CASSDPGDNEKLFF
TRBJ1-1,TRBD1,TRBV7-8,few,TGTGCCAGCAGCAATTACAGGGGAGTAGGTACTGAAGCTTTCTTT,CASSNYRGVGTEAFF
TRBJ1-1,TRBD1,TRBV6-2/TRBV6-3,many,TGTGCCAGCAGTCTCGCCCCCTCCGACAGGGGAGGGAACACTGAAGCTTTCTTT,CASSLAPSDRGGNTEAFF
TRBJ2-1,NA,TRBV7-9,many,TGTGCCAGCAGCTTAGCTGAGCAGTTCTTC,CASSLAEQFF
TRBJ1-2,NA,TRBV23-1,NA,TGCGCCAGCAGTCAAGACGGATATGGCTACACCTTC,CASSQDGYGYTF
TRBJ1-2,TRBD1,TRBV29-1,NA,TGCAGCGTCCCCAGGGGGGGGTATGGCTACACCTTC,CSVPRGGYGYTF
TRBJ2-2,TRBD1,TRBV29-1,NA,TGCAGCATCCCAGGGGGACAGGTCAACACCGGGGAGCTGTTTTTT,CSIPGGQVNTGELFF
TRBJ2-3,TRBD1,TRBV27,NA,TGTGCCAGCAGTTTTGGACAGGGGGCAAATACGCAGTATTTT,CASSFGQGANTQYF
TRBJ2-3,NA,TRBV7-8,many,TGTGCCAGCAGCTTTCTGGGAAGGGGCACAGATACGCAGTATTTT,CASSFLGRGTDTQYF
TRBJ2-3,NA,TRBV28,few,TGTGCCAGCAGTCAGGGACTCTTCACAGATACGCAGTATTTT,CASSQGLFTDTQYF
TRBJ2-1,TRBD2,TRBV14,NA,TGTGCCAGCAGCCAAAGGCGGGGGGCCAACAATGAGCAGTTCTTC,CASSQRRGANNEQFF
TRBJ2-2,NA,TRBV20-1,NA,TGCAGTGCTGGAGATCCGGGGGGCCCTAGCACCGGGGAGCTGTTTTTT,CSAGDPGGPSTGELFF
TRBJ2-5,NA,TRBV6-6,NA,TGTGCCAGCACACTAGTAGGACAAGAGACCCAGTACTTC,CASTLVGQETQYF
TRBJ1-6,NA,TRBV12-3/TRBV12-4,many,TGTGCCAGCAGTTTAATCGGACAACTCAATTCACCCCTCCACTTT,CASSLIGQLNSPLHF
TRBJ1-1,NA,TRBV12-3/TRBV12-4,NA,TGTGCCAGCAGCACGGCGGGAAGGACTGAAGCTTTCTTT,CASSTAGRTEAFF
TRBJ2-2,NA,TRBV4-3,NA,TGCGCCAGCCGTAAAGGCTCGAACACCGGGGAGCTGTTTTTT,CASRKGSNTGELFF
TRBJ2-3,TRBD2,TRBV10-3,NA,TGTGCCATCTTGGCTAGCGGGGGGGCCGGCACAGATACGCAGTATTTT,CAILASGGAGTDTQYF
TRBJ2-4,TRBD1,TRBV28,few,TGTGCCAGCACCAGGGACAGGGAGGGGAAGGGGGCCAAAAACATTCAGTACTTC,CASTRDREGKGAKNIQYF
TRBJ1-2,NA,TRBV29-1,NA,TGCAGCGTGACGGCCAGGGTTGGAGGCTACACCTTC,CSVTARVGGYTF
TRBJ1-6,NA,TRBV7-9,NA,TGTGCCAGCAGCGCACCCGGGACCGCTAATTCACCCCTCCACTTT,CASSAPGTANSPLHF
TRBJ2-5,NA,TRBV6-2/TRBV6-3,NA,TGTGCCAGCAACGGACAGTTTCAAGAGACCCAGTACTTC,CASNGQFQETQYF
TRBJ2-2,TRBD1,TRBV7-6,many,TGTGCCAGCAGCTCGGACAGGGACACCGGGGAGCTGTTTTTT,CASSSDRDTGELFF
TRBJ2-7,NA,TRBV7-8,many,TGTGCCAGCAGCCCTGCCGCTTGGAGGGCACACGAGCAGTACTTC,CASSPAAWRAHEQYF
TRBJ2-7,NA,TRBV18,NA,TGTGCCAGCCATGAGGGTAGCGAGCAGTACTTC,CASHEGSEQYF
TRBJ2-1,TRBD1,TRBV7-2,many,TGTGCCAGCAGCCCGAAAGGGGGCCCGGCCTACAATGAGCAGTTCTTC,CASSPKGGPAYNEQFF
TRBJ1-4,NA,TRBV12-3/TRBV12-4,NA,TGTGCCAGCAGTTTAGGCCCGACGGCAACTAATGAAAAACTGTTTTTT,CASSLGPTATNEKLFF
TRBJ1-2,TRBD1,TRBV9,few,TGTGCCAGCAGCCCGTACGGACAGGCCTCCTTC,CASSPYGQASF
TRBJ2-7,TRBD1,TRBV7-9,NA,TGTGCCAGCAGCTACTCAAGGAGACAGGGCTCCTACGAGCAGTACTTC,CASSYSRRQGSYEQYF
TRBJ2-2,NA,TRBV7-6,many,TGTGCCAGCAGCTTAACAGGGTCCGGGGAGCTGTTTTTT,CASSLTGSGELFF
TRBJ2-7,NA,TRBV7-9,few,TGTGCCAGCAGCTCTCCATTTGACAGACTCGAGCAGTACTTC,CASSSPFDRLEQYF
TRBJ1-1,NA,TRBV19,NA,TGTGCCAGTAGTATAGCCCGACCTGTGAACACTGAAGCTTTCTTT,CASSIARPVNTEAFF
TRBJ1-4,NA,TRBV6-5,many,TGTGCCAGCAGTTACACCGGGTCCCCAGTTGAAAAACTGTTTTTT,CASSYTGSPVEKLFF
TRBJ2-1,NA,TRBV7-9,few,TGTGCCAGCAGCGGGCTGGACAGAGACAATGAGCAGTTCTTC,CASSGLDRDNEQFF
TRBJ2-5,NA,TRBV6-5,NA,TGTGCCAGCAGTCCTCCGGGCGCGGAGACCCAGTACTTC,CASSPPGAETQYF
TRBJ2-1,TRBD1,TRBV7-9,NA,TGTGCCAGCAGGGTTCCGGGGGACAGGAACAATGAGCAGTTCTTC,CASRVPGDRNNEQFF
TRBJ2-3,TRBD2,TRBV7-2,many,TGTGCCAGCAGCTTCCCGACTAGCGGGGGGGGTGCAGATACGCAGTATTTT,CASSFPTSGGGADTQYF
TRBJ1-1,NA,TRBV4-1,NA,TGCGCCAGCAGCCAAGTTGCAGCGATGAACACTGAAGCTTTCTTT,CASSQVAAMNTEAFF
TRBJ1-5,NA,TRBV28,many,TGTGCCAGCAGTTTTCGGAATCAGCCCCAGCATTTT,CASSFRNQPQHF
TRBJ1-1,TRBD1,TRBV19,few,TGTGCCAGTAGTATAGATCTTACAGGGGCGCGTGGGGAAGCTTTCTTT,CASSIDLTGARGEAFF
TRBJ2-1,TRBD2,TRBV6-2/TRBV6-3,NA,TGTGCCAGCACTCTAGCGGGGGCAAACAATGAGCAGTTCTTC,CASTLAGANNEQFF
TRBJ1-5,NA,TRBV7-6,few,TGTGCCAGCAGCTTATTACAAGGGGAAAATCAGCCCCAGCATTTT,CASSLLQGENQPQHF
TRBJ2-5,NA,TRBV6-6,NA,TGTGCCAGCAGTTCTCTAATGGGAAGGGAGACCCAGTACTTC,CASSSLMGRETQYF
TRBJ1-1,NA,TRBV10-3,many,TGTGCCATCAGTGAGTCGGGAAGGGAGTTCTTT,CAISESGREFF
TRBJ2-1,TRBD2,TRBV20-1,NA,TGCAGTGCGCCACTAGCGGGGTACAATGAGCAGTTCTTC,CSAPLAGYNEQFF
TRBJ2-3,NA,TRBV12-3/TRBV12-4,few,TGTGCCAGCAGTTACAACAGGGACCTCACAGATACGCAGTATTTT,CASSYNRDLTDTQYF
TRBJ2-3,NA,TRBV19,many,TGTGTCGTGGGTACCAGCACAGATACGCAGTATTTT,CVVGTSTDTQYF
TRBJ2-1,NA,TRBV19,NA,TGTGCCAGTCTTTGGGGGGATGAGCAGTTCTTC,CASLWGDEQFF
TRBJ1-2,TRBD1,TRBV6-5,NA,TGTGCCAGCAGTTCCGGGACAGTCTACTACACCTTC,CASSSGTVYYTF
TRBJ2-2,NA,TRBV7-3,many,TGTGCCAGCAGCAAAGCGACAGGTCCGAACACCGGGGAGCTGTTTTTT,CASSKATGPNTGELFF
TRBJ2-7,NA,TRBV10-3,NA,TGTGCCATCAGTAAACGCCCCCTTGATGGATCTAAGGGCTACGAGCAGTACTTC,CAISKRPLDGSKGYEQYF
TRBJ2-1,NA,TRBV3-1,few,TGTGCCAGCAGCCAAGATACGGGGGTGTTATACAATGAGCAGTTCTTC,CASSQDTGVLYNEQFF
TRBJ2-7,NA,TRBV7-8,many,TGTGCCAGCAGCTTAGCGGACTTTAACTACGAGCAGTACTTC,CASSLADFNYEQYF
TRBJ2-3,TRBD2,TRBV28,few,TGTGCCAGCAGTTTTATTGCGGGGGGAACCACAGATACGCAGTATTTT,CASSFIAGGTTDTQYF
TRBJ2-7,NA,TRBV28,NA,TGTGCCAGCAGTTCCTCCTTGAACGAGCAGTACTTC,CASSSSLNEQYF
TRBJ2-1,TRBD2,TRBV5-6,NA,TGTGCCAGCAGCTCCATTGCCCCCCTCGGAGCGGGGGGGCAGAACAATGAGCAGTTCTTC,CASSSIAPLGAGGQNNEQFF